These T cell receptor beta chains were read from a single sample in a study of T cell changes during pregnancy in multiple sclerosis. Sequencing was performed with immunoSEQ multiplex PCR; in TCRdb, only in-frame clones are kept and a portion is missing. The sample carries about 69,000 clones, 90% to 95% recorded once. The source material was CD4+ T cells from peripheral blood mononuclear cells, sampled in the third trimester of pregnancy. These receptors were obtained from a female donor in good health, enrolled as a control in a pregnancy study. The CDR3 runs from the conserved cysteine through the conserved F or W. A D gene is named only where the DNA matches it firmly. Clone size is stated in some rows and not others, as once, few, many or a class when expanded.

clone size,J gene,D gene,V gene,CDR3 protein,CDR3 DNA
.,TRBJ1-5,TRBD1,TRBV19,CASEGQGFNQPQHF,TGTGCCAGTGAGGGACAGGGATTCAATCAGCCCCAGCATTTT
.,TRBJ2-3,.,TRBV5-1,CASSSAPGVGDTQYF,TGCGCCAGCAGCTCCGCCCCAGGGGTAGGAGATACGCAGTATTTT
.,TRBJ1-2,.,TRBV18,CASSPRTGDYGYTF,TGTGCCAGCTCCCCCAGGACGGGGGACTATGGCTACACCTTC
once,TRBJ1-3,.,TRBV11-3,CASSLFGRGSGNTIYF,TGTGCCAGCAGCTTATTTGGCAGGGGCTCTGGAAACACCATATATTTT
once,TRBJ2-5,TRBD2,TRBV29-1,CSVEGLAAETQYF,TGCAGCGTTGAAGGGCTAGCGGCAGAGACCCAGTACTTC
.,TRBJ2-4,TRBD2,TRBV5-1,CASSAGGLAGGGGKNIQYF,TGCGCCAGCAGCGCTGGGGGACTAGCGGGGGGCGGGGGCAAAAACATTCAGTACTTC
.,TRBJ1-3,.,TRBV19,CASSIAGARNTIYF,TGTGCCAGTAGTATAGCGGGAGCCAGAAACACCATATATTTT
.,TRBJ1-2,TRBD1,TRBV19,CASRDRGVGYTF,TGTGCCAGCCGGGACAGGGGCGTGGGCTACACCTTC
.,TRBJ2-5,TRBD2,TRBV5-4,CASSTGLAGKETQYF,TGTGCCAGCAGCACCGGACTAGCGGGGAAAGAGACCCAGTACTTC
once,TRBJ2-5,.,TRBV23-1,CASGRTLGGETQYF,TGCGCCAGCGGGAGGACACTGGGAGGTGAGACCCAGTACTTC
.,TRBJ2-5,.,TRBV9,CASSVGAVQETQYF,TGTGCCAGCAGCGTAGGGGCAGTTCAAGAGACCCAGTACTTC
.,TRBJ1-5,.,TRBV6-1,CASSEALKPQHF,TGTGCCAGCAGTGAAGCACTGAAGCCCCAGCATTTT
.,TRBJ1-1,.,TRBV7-8,CASSSGQNTEAFF,TGTGCCAGCAGCTCCGGACAGAACACTGAAGCTTTCTTT
.,TRBJ2-4,.,TRBV30,CAWSPTTVAKNIQYF,TGTGCCTGGAGTCCGACGACAGTAGCCAAAAACATTCAGTACTTC
.,TRBJ1-5,TRBD1,TRBV18,CASSPGTGVNQPQHF,TGTGCCAGCTCACCAGGGACAGGGGTCAATCAGCCCCAGCATTTT
.,TRBJ2-7,.,TRBV7-2,CASSLAPQGTYEQYF,TGTGCCAGCAGCTTAGCGCCGCAGGGAACCTACGAGCAGTACTTC
.,TRBJ1-1,TRBD1,TRBV18,CASSPFETGGSTEAFF,TGTGCCAGCTCACCGTTTGAGACAGGGGGAAGCACTGAAGCTTTCTTT
.,TRBJ2-2,.,TRBV4-3,CASSQEGTSPGGELFF,TGCGCCAGCAGCCAAGAGGGAACTAGCCCCGGCGGGGAGCTGTTTTTT
.,TRBJ2-1,TRBD2,TRBV5-1,CASSAGLAGQVDEQFF,TGCGCCAGCAGTGCGGGACTAGCGGGACAAGTGGATGAGCAGTTCTTC
.,TRBJ2-2,TRBD1,TRBV7-8,CASSLISGGQVTGELFF,TGTGCCAGCAGCTTAATTTCAGGGGGACAGGTCACCGGGGAGCTGTTTTTT
.,TRBJ1-3,TRBD1,TRBV5-1,CASSSDGTAHKGNTIYF,TGCGCCAGCAGTTCCGATGGGACAGCGCACAAAGGAAACACCATATATTTT
.,TRBJ1-5,.,TRBV6-1,CASSDRYQPQHF,TGTGCCAGCAGTGACAGATATCAGCCCCAGCATTTT
.,TRBJ1-4,.,TRBV4-3,CASSQENRVGEKLFF,TGCGCCAGCAGCCAAGAGAACAGGGTGGGTGAAAAACTGTTTTTT
.,TRBJ1-2,.,TRBV19,CASSRQGTYGYTF,TGTGCCAGTAGTCGTCAGGGTACCTATGGCTACACCTTC
.,TRBJ1-2,TRBD1,TRBV5-1,CASSSSGGGYTF,TGCGCCAGCAGTTCATCAGGGGGTGGCTACACCTTC
.,TRBJ2-7,.,TRBV7-3,CASSPDGLGEQYF,TGTGCCAGCAGCCCCGATGGACTGGGGGAGCAGTACTTC
.,TRBJ1-6,.,TRBV6-5,CASRNRAYNSPLHF,TGTGCCAGCAGAAACCGGGCCTATAATTCACCCCTCCACTTT
once,TRBJ2-7,TRBD1,TRBV7-2,CASSFFTGGPPYYEQYF,TGTGCCAGCAGCTTTTTCACAGGGGGCCCTCCTTATTACGAGCAGTACTTC
.,TRBJ2-7,TRBD2,TRBV7-3,CASSLYPHGLAGGTSYEQYF,TGTGCCAGCAGCTTATACCCCCACGGACTAGCGGGGGGAACCTCCTACGAGCAGTACTTC
.,TRBJ2-3,TRBD2,TRBV4-3,CASSSGGPQYF,TGCGCCAGCAGTAGCGGGGGGCCGCAGTATTTT
.,TRBJ2-1,TRBD2,TRBV6-6,CASSLLAYNEQFF,TGTGCCAGCAGCCTACTAGCGTACAATGAGCAGTTCTTC
.,TRBJ2-1,.,TRBV7-9,CASSLDLDYNEQFF,TGTGCCAGCAGCTTAGACCTAGACTACAATGAGCAGTTCTTC
.,TRBJ1-5,.,TRBV21-1,CASSKNGARTQPQHF,TGTGCCAGCAGCAAAAATGGGGCCAGGACCCAGCCCCAGCATTTT
.,TRBJ2-2,.,TRBV5-1,CASSRTIYTGELFF,TGCGCCAGCAGCCGGACAATCTACACCGGGGAGCTGTTTTTT
once,TRBJ1-2,TRBD1,TRBV5-8,CASSLVGQGADYGYTF,TGTGCCAGCAGCTTGGTTGGACAGGGGGCCGACTATGGCTACACCTTC
.,TRBJ2-2,TRBD1,TRBV19,CASRRGGLNTGELFF,TGTGCCAGTAGGAGAGGGGGCCTTAACACCGGGGAGCTGTTTTTT
.,TRBJ2-5,.,TRBV7-3,CASSLTGGGLQETQYF,TGTGCCAGCAGCTTAACAGGGGGGGGTCTGCAAGAGACCCAGTACTTC
few,TRBJ1-6,.,TRBV21-1,CASSRRTGGSSYNSPLHF,TGTGCCAGCAGCAGGAGGACAGGGGGCTCCTCCTATAATTCACCCCTCCACTTT
.,TRBJ2-1,.,TRBV7-2,CASAQRRLGNEQFF,TGTGCCAGCGCCCAGCGGAGGTTGGGCAATGAGCAGTTCTTC
.,TRBJ2-2,TRBD1,TRBV7-3,CASSLSTGANTGELFF,TGTGCCAGCAGCCTCTCGACAGGGGCGAACACCGGGGAGCTGTTTTTT
.,TRBJ1-2,.,TRBV18,CASSATLRVDGYTF,TGTGCCAGCTCAGCGACACTCAGGGTAGATGGCTACACCTTC
once,TRBJ2-7,TRBD1,TRBV19,CASSPHGTGPSYEQYF,TGTGCCAGTAGTCCGCACGGGACAGGGCCATCCTACGAGCAGTACTTC
.,TRBJ2-3,.,TRBV4-1,CASSQARGGPRELDTQYF,TGCGCCAGCAGCCAAGCGCGCGGGGGCCCCCGGGAGTTGGATACGCAGTATTTT
.,TRBJ1-1,TRBD1,TRBV30,CAWSVGGSGVTAFF,TGTGCCTGGAGTGTAGGGGGCTCGGGGGTAACAGCTTTCTTT
.,TRBJ1-2,.,TRBV18,CASSRMSLPDIYGYTF,TGTGCCAGCTCTCGCATGAGTTTGCCCGACATCTATGGCTACACCTTC
.,TRBJ2-7,TRBD1,TRBV5-1,CASSSQGDRVNEQYF,TGCGCCAGCAGCTCACAGGGGGACAGGGTCAACGAGCAGTACTTC
.,TRBJ1-2,.,TRBV7-2,CASSHNGRVYGYTF,TGTGCCAGCAGCCACAACGGCAGGGTCTATGGCTACACCTTC
.,TRBJ1-2,TRBD1,TRBV7-9,CASSLDFLGQGYGYTF,TGTGCCAGCAGCTTAGATTTCTTGGGACAGGGCTATGGCTACACCTTC
.,TRBJ1-2,.,TRBV20-1,CSASRSGYTF,TGCAGTGCGAGCCGGAGTGGCTACACCTTC
once,TRBJ2-5,.,TRBV7-2,CASSLAWRLQETQYF,TGTGCCAGCAGCTTAGCTTGGAGGTTGCAAGAGACCCAGTACTTC
.,TRBJ2-7,TRBD2,TRBV6-5,CASSLSGGVYEQYF,TGTGCCAGCAGTCTAAGCGGGGGAGTCTACGAGCAGTACTTC
.,TRBJ2-1,TRBD1,TRBV10-3,CAIREGTGGNNEQFF,TGTGCCATCAGAGAAGGGACAGGGGGAAACAATGAGCAGTTCTTC